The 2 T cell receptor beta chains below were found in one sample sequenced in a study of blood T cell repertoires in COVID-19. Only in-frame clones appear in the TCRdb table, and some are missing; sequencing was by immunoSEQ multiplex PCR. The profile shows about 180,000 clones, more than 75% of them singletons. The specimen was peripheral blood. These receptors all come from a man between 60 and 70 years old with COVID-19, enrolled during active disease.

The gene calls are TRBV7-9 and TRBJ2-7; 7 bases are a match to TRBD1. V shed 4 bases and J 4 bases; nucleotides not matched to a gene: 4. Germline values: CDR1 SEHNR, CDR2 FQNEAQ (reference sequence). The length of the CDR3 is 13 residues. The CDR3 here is CASSSGTVYEQYF. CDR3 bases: TGTGCCAGCAGCTCCGGGACAGTATACGAGCAGTACTTC.

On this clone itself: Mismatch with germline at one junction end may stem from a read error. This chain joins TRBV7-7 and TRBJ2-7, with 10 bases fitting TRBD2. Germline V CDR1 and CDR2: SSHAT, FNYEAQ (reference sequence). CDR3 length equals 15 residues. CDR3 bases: TGTGCTAGCAGCCCAGGACTAGCGGCAGGTTACGAGCAGTACTTC. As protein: CASSPGLAAGYEQYF.